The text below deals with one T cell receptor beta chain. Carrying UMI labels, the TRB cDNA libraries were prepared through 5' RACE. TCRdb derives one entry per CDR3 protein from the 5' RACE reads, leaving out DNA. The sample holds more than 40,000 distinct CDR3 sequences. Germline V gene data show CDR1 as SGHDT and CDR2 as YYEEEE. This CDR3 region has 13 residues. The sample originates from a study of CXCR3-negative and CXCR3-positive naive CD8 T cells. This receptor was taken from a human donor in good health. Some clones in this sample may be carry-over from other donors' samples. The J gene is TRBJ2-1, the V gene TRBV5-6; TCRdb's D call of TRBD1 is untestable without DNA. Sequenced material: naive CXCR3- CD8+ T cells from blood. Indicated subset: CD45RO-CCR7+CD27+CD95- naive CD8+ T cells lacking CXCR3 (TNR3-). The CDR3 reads CASTQGGINEQFF.